Each of the 25 T cell receptor beta chains below was sequenced from the same sample in a study of T cell responses to AZD1222 COVID-19 vaccine (dated by TCRdb to 2020 to 2023). Explained via the paper, the time point label denotes: baseline before first vaccination. The method behind the library was the immunoSEQ multiplex PCR assay. TCRdb obtained this table from immuneACCESS and retained in-frame rearrangements with V and J assigned. These tables miss some clones; where compared with another copy, unresolved V genes account for less than half of the shortfall, and the remainder is unexplained. The sample table shows around 120,000 clones, and roughly 85% are seen once. The top ten hold around 1.6% of the sample. This material consisted of peripheral blood, taken on day 0 of AZD1222 vaccination. These receptors all come from an adult in good health.

The CDR3 spells CASSYFTGVGKETQYF. In nucleotides, the CDR3 is TGTGCCAGCAGCTATTTCACGGGGGTAGGGAAAGAGACCCAGTACTTC. The chain recombines TRBV5-6 with TRBJ2-5; D is possibly TRBD2 (6 bases). CDR1 and CDR2 (germline): SGHDT, YYEEEE. This CDR3 has 16 residues. Trimming cost V 3 bases and J 3 bases, with 18 bases left between them. Together with reference TRBV5-6 and TRBJ2-5, the CDR3 gives the full variable domain: DAGVTQSPTHLIKTRGQQVTLRCSPKSGHDTVSWYQQALGQGPQFIFQYYEEEERQRGNFPDRFSGHQFPNYSSELNVNALLLGDSALYLCASSYFTGVGKETQYFGPGTRLLVL.

V and J are TRBV7-9 and TRBJ1-1, with D unclear. V dropped 3 bases and J dropped 1 base, with 18 bases sitting between them. The CDR3 runs 17 residues. Germline lookup yields CDR1 SEHNR and CDR2 FQNEAQ (reference sequence). CDR3 sequence: CASSLRCVRDTNTEAFF. CDR3 sequence (DNA): TGTGCCAGCAGCTTGAGATGCGTTAGAGACACGAACACTGAAGCTTTCTTT.

J is TRBJ1-2 and V is TRBV7-2; unclear D gene. From germline, CDR1 is SGHTA and CDR2 FQGNSA. This CDR3 has 15 residues. V was cut by 1 base and J by 4 bases, with 13 bases left in between. The CDR3 DNA sequence: TGTGCCAGCAGCTTAGAACCGGGCGGTGGCTATGGCTACACCTTC. Its translation is CASSLEPGGGYGYTF.

The chain uses TRBV12-3 or TRBV12-4 and TRBJ1-2; 8 positions agree with TRBD1. Trimming at V came to 3 bases and at J to 7 bases, leaving 4 bases not matched to a gene. The CDR3 has 13 amino acids. The CDR3 bases are TGTGCCAGCAGTTTGGACAGGGTTGTTGGCTACACCTTC. It yields the protein CASSLDRVVGYTF.

DNA for the CDR3: TGTGCCAGCAGTCCGCCAGGGACTAACTCCTACGAGCAGTACTTC. Translated, it gives CASSPPGTNSYEQYF. The chain carries TRBV2 and TRBJ2-7, with TRBD2 matching over 7 bases. Germline CDR1 reads SNHLY; CDR2 reads FYNNEI. The CDR3 is 15 residues long. Trimming at V came to 5 bases and at J to 0 bases, leaving 7 bases not matched to a gene.

The V and J genes are TRBV10-1 and TRBJ1-2; a weak D match, TRBD1 (5 bases). The CDR3 totals 13 residues. Germline CDR1 reads WNHNN; CDR2 reads SYGVQD (reference sequence). Trimming took off 2 bases at V and 4 bases at J, with 8 bases between the two ends. CDR3 sequence reads: CASSETGPYGYTF. In DNA, the CDR3 is TGCGCCAGCAGTGAGACGGGACCCTATGGCTACACCTTC.

CDR3 protein: CAWTKWTLGLSYEQYF. The CDR3 nucleotides are TGTGCCTGGACCAAGTGGACTCTGGGACTCTCCTACGAGCAGTACTTC. The rearrangement joins TRBV30 to TRBJ2-7; D is perhaps TRBD2 (6 bases). Germline CDR1 GTSNPN, CDR2 SVGIG (reference sequence). This CDR3 has 16 residues. The germline V and J ends were trimmed by 4 bases and 0 bases, with 19 bases remaining between them.

This chain connects TRBV4-3 to TRBJ1-1; D remains unclear. V lost 4 bases, J lost 2 bases, and 14 bases lay in between. CDR1 is LGHNA, CDR2 YSLEER, per germline. The CDR3 has 15 amino acids. DNA for the CDR3: TGCGCCAGCAGCCGGGAGATTAGGGTTAACACTGAAGCTTTCTTT. Its translation: CASSREIRVNTEAFF.

The rearrangement uses TRBV30 and TRBJ1-1, with D perhaps matching TRBD1 (5 bases). Germline CDR1 and CDR2: GTSNPN and SVGIG (reference sequence). There are 12 residues in the CDR3. CDR3 sequence (DNA): TGTGTCGCGGGACCGAGGGACACTGAAGCTTTCTTT. Its translation is CVAGPRDTEAFF.

This chain joins TRBV2 and TRBJ1-5, with D possibly TRBD1 on 5 matching bases. Germline assignment: CDR1 SNHLY and CDR2 FYNNEI. The CDR3 contains 15 residues. Trimming took 4 bases from V and 6 from J, leaving 16 bases between them. The CDR3 DNA reads TGTGCCAGCAGTGGGCGGGGGAAGTCCGGTCAGCCCCAGCATTTT. As protein: CASSGRGKSGQPQHF.

The V call is TRBV29-1, the J call TRBJ1-1; D uncertain. Trimming took 4 bases from V and 1 from J, leaving 7 bases between them. Germline V gives CDR1 SQVTM, CDR2 ANQGSEA. The CDR3 totals 12 residues. CDR3 residues: CSVVRTNTEAFF. As DNA, the CDR3 is TGCAGCGTTGTCCGGACGAACACTGAAGCTTTCTTT.

V usage is TRBV7-6 and J usage is TRBJ2-5, with D tentatively TRBD2 (5 bases). The CDR3 spans 16 residues. Trimming shortened V by 1 base and J by 0 bases, and 12 bases separated the two germline ends. CDR1 is SGHVS and CDR2 is FNYEAQ in the germline V gene. The CDR3, as DNA: TGTGCCAGCAGCTTAGGGCTAGCTGGGTACCAAGAGACCCAGTACTTC. This translates into CASSLGLAGYQETQYF. Drawing the rest from reference TRBV7-6 and TRBJ2-5, the complete variable domain is GAGVSQSPRYKVTKRGQDVALRCDPISGHVSLYWYRQALGQGPEFLTYFNYEAQQDKSGLPNDRFSAERPEGSISTLTIQRTEQRDSAMYRCASSLGLAGYQETQYFGPGTRLLVL.

This chain links TRBV29-1 with TRBJ1-2; 10 bases align to TRBD1. The V segment lost 5 bases and the J segment 2 bases; nucleotides outside the gene matches: 2. Germline assignment: CDR1 SQVTM and CDR2 ANQGSEA. The CDR3 is 13 amino acids. CDR3 sequence (DNA): TGCAGCGTTTGGGGACAGGGGAACTATGGCTACACCTTC. It encodes CSVWGQGNYGYTF.

The table lists this clone with a count of one. The J gene is TRBJ1-1, the V gene TRBV10-1; 9 nucleotides agree with TRBD1. The CDR3 runs 14 residues. Germline V CDR1 and CDR2: WNHNN, SYGVQD (reference sequence). J was trimmed by 7 bases and V by 0 bases; bases with no gene match: 3. This chain's CDR3 is CASSESGQGFEAFF. Here the CDR3 DNA reads TGCGCCAGCAGTGAGTCCGGACAGGGGTTTGAAGCTTTCTTT.

This rearrangement joins TRBV13 to TRBJ1-2, with D perhaps matching TRBD1 (6 bases). Germline V gene sequence: CDR1 PRHDT, CDR2 FYEKMQ (reference sequence). This CDR3 region has 13 residues. Trimming cost V 5 bases and J 7 bases, with 14 bases left between them. Written as DNA, the CDR3 is TGTGCCAGCAGCGCGTACAGGGAAACTGGCTACACCTTC. This codes for CASSAYRETGYTF. Based on the CDR3 plus reference TRBV13 and TRBJ1-2, the full variable domain is AAGVIQSPRHLIKEKRETATLKCYPIPRHDTVYWYQQGPGQDPQFLISFYEKMQSDKGSIPDRFSAQQFSDYHSELNMSSLELGDSALYFCASSAYRETGYTFGSGTRLTVV.

CDR3 nucleotides: TGTGCCAGCAGCCCGCGATCCGGGACTCAGACACAAGCTTTCTTT. Its protein product is CASSPRSGTQTQAFF. The J gene is TRBJ1-1, the V gene TRBV7-6; D possibly corresponds to TRBD1 (5 bases). V was trimmed by 5 bases and J by 9 bases, leaving 22 bases between them. CDR3 length: 15 amino acids. Germline V gives CDR1 SGHVS, CDR2 FNYEAQ.

The CDR3 coding sequence is TGTGCCAGCAGAAGAGGGGGGGCAGTCTATGGCTACACCTTC. Protein product: CASRRGGAVYGYTF. V gene TRBV11-2 combines with J gene TRBJ1-2; D might be TRBD1 (6 bases). Germline CDR1 is SGHAT and CDR2 is FQNNGV. The CDR3 is 14 residues long. The V end was cut by 6 bases, the J end by 4 bases, with 15 bases between.

The V and J genes are TRBV15 and TRBJ2-7; TRBD2 is a possible D gene (6 bases). CDR3 length equals 17 residues. From germline, CDR1 is LNHNV and CDR2 YYDKDF (reference sequence). V lost 0 bases, J lost 2 bases, and 17 bases lay in between. The CDR3 here is CATSREGGSGSTYEQYF. The CDR3 coding sequence is TGTGCCACCAGCAGAGAGGGAGGCTCCGGTTCCACCTACGAGCAGTACTTC. Filled out from reference TRBV15 and TRBJ2-7, the complete variable domain reads DAMVIQNPRYQVTQFGKPVTLSCSQTLNHNVMYWYQQKSSQAPKLLFHYYDKDFNNEADTPDNFQSRRPNTSFCFLDIRSPGLGDTAMYLCATSREGGSGSTYEQYFGPGTRLTVT.

Here the CDR3 DNA reads TGTGCCAGCAGCAAAGCGCGGCGGACGACTAATGAAAAACTGTTTTTT. Its protein is CASSKARRTTNEKLFF. This chain uses TRBV21-1 with TRBJ1-4. TRBV21-1 has pseudogene status. The length of the CDR3 is 16 residues.

This chain uses TRBV7-2 with TRBJ1-1; D is ambiguous. V was clipped by 3 bases and J by 1 base, with 6 bases between them. Germline lookup yields CDR1 SGHTA and CDR2 FQGNSA. The CDR3 consists of 13 residues. This chain's CDR3 is CASSFSQNTEAFF. CDR3 DNA sequence: TGTGCCAGCAGCTTTTCTCAGAACACTGAAGCTTTCTTT.

This sequence joins TRBV19 and TRBJ1-6, with D perhaps matching TRBD1 (5 bases). V was clipped by 0 bases and J by 6 bases, with 12 bases between them. The CDR3 spans 16 residues. The germline V gene encodes CDR1 LNHDA and CDR2 SQIVND (reference sequence). The CDR3 sequence: CASSIDAGRVNSPLHF. CDR3 bases: TGTGCCAGTAGTATAGATGCGGGACGAGTTAATTCACCCCTCCACTTT.

This sequence joins TRBV11-2 and TRBJ2-7; TRBD1 aligns across 8 bases. J gave up 3 bases and V 1 base, and 5 bases lay outside the gene matches. This CDR3 comprises 15 residues. The germline V gene has CDR1 SGHAT and CDR2 FQNNGV. The CDR3 nucleotides read TGTGCCAGCAGCTTAGGATTCACAGGGGGCTACGAGCAGTACTTC. This gives the protein CASSLGFTGGYEQYF.

The rearrangement uses TRBV7-2 and TRBJ2-7; D gene ambiguous. Germline V CDR1 and CDR2: SGHTA, FQGNSA. The V and J ends lost 1 base and 4 bases respectively, with 5 bases between them. The CDR3 runs 12 residues. CDR3 nucleotides: TGTGCCAGCAGCTTAGTGGGGTACGAGCAGTACTTC. Amino acid sequence: CASSLVGYEQYF. The full variable domain, its missing parts supplied by reference TRBV7-2 and TRBJ2-7, is GAGVSQSPSNKVTEKGKDVELRCDPISGHTALYWYRQSLGQGLEFLIYFQGNSAPDKSGLPSDRFSAERTGGSVSTLTIQRTQQEDSAVYLCASSLVGYEQYFGPGTRLTVT.

This chain joins TRBV5-8 and TRBJ2-3, with D perhaps being TRBD1 or TRBD2 (6 bases each). This CDR3 spans 15 amino acids. The germline V and J ends were trimmed by 1 base and 7 bases, with 16 bases remaining between them. Germline CDR1 reads SGHTS; CDR2 reads YDEGEE. CDR3 bases: TGTGCCAGCAGCTTGTCCCTCCGGGGGCTAAATACGCAGTATTTT. Protein product: CASSLSLRGLNTQYF.

The rearrangement links TRBV27 to TRBJ1-5; D possibly corresponds to TRBD1 (5 bases). The V gene lost 5 bases and the J gene lost 5 bases, with 13 bases spanning the gap. This CDR3 contains 14 residues. CDR1 and CDR2 from the germline V gene are MNHEY and SMNVEV (reference sequence). The CDR3 loop reads CASSLMQGHQPQHF. The CDR3, as DNA: TGTGCCAGCAGTCTCATGCAGGGCCATCAGCCCCAGCATTTT.